The T cell receptor beta chain under discussion was sequenced for a study of shared clonotypes between healthy human individuals. On the study more broadly: Contributing individuals were a couple of females and a few males aged 18 to 49. General study results and limits: Sampling used blood alone; tissue repertoires probably differ.

Turning to this clone: Its cognate antigen is unknown.

The germline V gene has CDR1 SGHAT and CDR2 FQNNGV. CDR3 length equals 13 residues. V was pared by 0 bases and J by 5 bases, with 8 bases between. Template amounts of about 270 ng DNA, around 33,000 T cell genomes, were employed in unsorted PBMC replicate PCRs. Original analysis: There were no quality scores in the junction-only immunoSEQ sequences, so filtering differed. Libraries were prepared by immunoSEQ multiplex PCR; TCRdb keeps only in-frame clonotypes and omits some of them. The V and J calls and the clone size are those of that table, but D and trimming were determined from the DNA. The sample holds about half a million clones; approximately 80% are singletons and the top ten take 12%.

This receptor was taken from a woman aged 35 to 49 in good health. Some clones in this sample may be carry-over from other donors' samples. The chain uses TRBV11-2 and TRBJ2-7, with D unresolved. The sequencing input was PBMCs. CDR3 amino acids: CASSLDVFDEQYF. For the CDR3, the DNA is TGTGCCAGCAGCTTAGACGTGTTCGACGAGCAGTACTTC.